Shown below are 7 T cell receptor beta chains from a single sample sequenced in a study of T cell responses to AZD1222 COVID-19 vaccine. Sequencing was performed with immunoSEQ multiplex PCR; in TCRdb, only in-frame clones are kept and a portion is missing. Among some 130,000 clones, approximately 90% were seen once, and the ten largest hold about 1.1%. The source was peripheral blood, collected 28 days after the second AZD1222 dose. Source of these receptors: an adult who received the AZD1222 COVID-19 vaccine.

The genes are TRBV27 and TRBJ2-1; D perhaps matches TRBD1 (5 bases). Germline CDR1 reads MNHEY; CDR2 reads SMNVEV (reference sequence). Trimming pared 7 bases from V and 1 base from J, leaving 23 bases between. This CDR3 has 18 residues. The CDR3 is CASKQDPTGGGSYNEQFF. The CDR3 bases are TGTGCCAGCAAACAGGACCCAACGGGTGGTGGATCCTACAATGAGCAGTTCTTC.

The chain carries TRBV7-8 and TRBJ2-7; D could derive from TRBD1 or TRBD2 (5 bases each). The CDR3 covers 15 residues. Per germline, CDR1 SGHVS and CDR2 FQNEAQ. Trimming stripped 2 bases from V and 5 bases from J, with 16 bases between. This CDR3 is CASSLIRIRDHEQYF. The CDR3 DNA is TGTGCCAGCAGCTTAATACGTATAAGGGACCACGAGCAGTACTTC.

The chain is built from TRBV7-2 and TRBJ1-2; the D gene is possibly TRBD1 (6 bases). The CDR3 is 14 residues long. V dropped 5 bases and J dropped 1 base, with 11 bases sitting between them. Germline CDR1 and CDR2: SGHTA and FQGNSA. CDR3 DNA: TGTGCCAGCAGCATAAGGACAGTTAACTATGGCTACACCTTC. Its translation is CASSIRTVNYGYTF. The full variable domain, in which reference TRBV7-2 and TRBJ1-2 provide the parts outside the CDR3, is GAGVSQSPSNKVTEKGKDVELRCDPISGHTALYWYRQSLGQGLEFLIYFQGNSAPDKSGLPSDRFSAERTGGSVSTLTIQRTQQEDSAVYLCASSIRTVNYGYTFGSGTRLTVV.

This rearrangement joins TRBV6-5 to TRBJ2-5, with TRBD2 matching over 11 bases. This CDR3 spans 16 amino acids. J gave up 6 bases and V 0 bases, and 6 bases lay outside the gene matches. Germline CDR1 and CDR2: MNHEY and SVGAGI. CDR3: CASSYSIAGGMKTQYF. CDR3 DNA: TGTGCCAGCAGTTACTCAATAGCGGGAGGGATGAAGACCCAGTACTTC.

This chain connects TRBV6-5 to TRBJ1-1, with D possibly being TRBD1 (6 bases). Looked up from germline, CDR1 is MNHEY and CDR2 is SVGAGI. Trimming removed 1 base from V and 1 base from J, with 10 bases in between. This CDR3 spans 15 amino acids. For the CDR3, the DNA is TGTGCCAGCAGTTACTACGGGGGCGCGAACACTGAAGCTTTCTTT. Translated: CASSYYGGANTEAFF.

The table lists this clone with a count of one. The rearrangement uses TRBV28 and TRBJ1-3, with D hard to call. This CDR3 is 14 amino acids long. V lost 8 bases to trimming and J lost 0 bases, with 11 bases between them. Germline CDR1 MDHEN, CDR2 SYDVKM. CDR3 loop: CASLDSRSGNTIYF. The DNA of the CDR3 is TGTGCCAGCCTGGACTCCCGCTCTGGAAACACCATATATTTT.

The chain links TRBV28 to TRBJ1-1, with 7 bases matching TRBD1. The germline gives CDR1 MDHEN, CDR2 SYDVKM. Trimming removed 5 bases from V and 1 base from J; junction bases left unmatched: 10. The CDR3 is 16 residues long. CDR3 in DNA: TGTGCCAGCAGTCCAGGGGGGGGCTGGCCGAACACTGAAGCTTTCTTT. Translation gives CASSPGGGWPNTEAFF.